This T cell receptor (beta chain) came from a study of shared clonotypes between healthy human individuals. Concerning this clone itself: The identical CDR3 is also encoded by other nucleotide sequences in the sample.

The CDR3 is 14 amino acids. Germline V CDR1 and CDR2: SGHVS, FNYEAQ. Trimming took 1 base from V and 1 from J, leaving 5 bases between them. Division of CD4+ cells produced a CD45RA+ naive subset and a CD45RA-negative memory subset. Sorted-subset replicate PCRs used 200 ng of genomic DNA. This amount corresponded to 25,000 to 30,000 T cell genomes. Some clones are missing from TCRdb's copy, which holds only in-frame ones; the method was immunoSEQ multiplex PCR. There are 300,000 or so clones in the sample; around two thirds occur only once, and around 10% lies in the top ten. The chain joins TRBV7-6 to TRBJ2-1; D gene unclear. Sequenced material: memory CD4+ T cells sorted from blood. As to subset: CD45RA-negative fraction. The sequence came from a man in his thirties or forties in good health. The CDR3 bases are TGTGCCAGCAGCTTAGGACCATCCTACAATGAGCAGTTCTTC. Its translation: CASSLGPSYNEQFF.